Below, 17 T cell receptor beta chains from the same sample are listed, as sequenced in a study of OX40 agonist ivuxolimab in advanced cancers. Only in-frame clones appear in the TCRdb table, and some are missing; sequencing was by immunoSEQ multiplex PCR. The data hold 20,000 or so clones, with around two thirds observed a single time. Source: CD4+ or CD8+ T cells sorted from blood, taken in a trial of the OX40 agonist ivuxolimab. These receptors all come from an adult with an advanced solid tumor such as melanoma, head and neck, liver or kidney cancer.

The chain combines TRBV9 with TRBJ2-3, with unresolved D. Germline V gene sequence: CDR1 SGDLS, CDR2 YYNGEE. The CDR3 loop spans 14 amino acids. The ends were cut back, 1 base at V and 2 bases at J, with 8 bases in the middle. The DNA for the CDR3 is TGTGCCAGCAGCGTACTTGGGGACACAGATACGCAGTATTTT. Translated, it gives CASSVLGDTDTQYF.

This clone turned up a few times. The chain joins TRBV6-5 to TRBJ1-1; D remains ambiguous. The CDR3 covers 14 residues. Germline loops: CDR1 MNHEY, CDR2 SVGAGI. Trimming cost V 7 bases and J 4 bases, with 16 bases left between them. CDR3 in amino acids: CASTDPVSGTEAFF. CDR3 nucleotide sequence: TGTGCCAGCACCGACCCAGTGAGCGGCACTGAAGCTTTCTTT.

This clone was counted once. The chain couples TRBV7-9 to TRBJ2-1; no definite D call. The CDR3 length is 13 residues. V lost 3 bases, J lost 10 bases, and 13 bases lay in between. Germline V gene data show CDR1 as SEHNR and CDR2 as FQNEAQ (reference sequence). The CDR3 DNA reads TGTGCCAGCAGCTTGGGTGGGGTGGGGGAGCAGTTCTTC. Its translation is CASSLGGVGEQFF.

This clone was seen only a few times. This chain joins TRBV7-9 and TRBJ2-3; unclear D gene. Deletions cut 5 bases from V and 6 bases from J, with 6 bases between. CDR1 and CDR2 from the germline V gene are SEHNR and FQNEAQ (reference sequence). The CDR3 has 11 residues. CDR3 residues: CASSLSDTQYF. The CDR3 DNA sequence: TGTGCCAGCAGCCTCTCCGATACGCAGTATTTT. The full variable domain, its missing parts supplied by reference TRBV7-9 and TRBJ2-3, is DTGVSQNPRHKITKRGQNVTFRCDPISEHNRLYWYRQTLGQGPEFLTYFQNEAQLEKSRLLSDRFSAERPKGSFSTLEIQRTEQGDSAMYLCASSLSDTQYFGPGTRLTVL.

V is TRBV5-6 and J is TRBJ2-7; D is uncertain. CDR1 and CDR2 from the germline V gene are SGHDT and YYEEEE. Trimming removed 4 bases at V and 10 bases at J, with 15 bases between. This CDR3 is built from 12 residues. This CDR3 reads CASSPNNIQQYF. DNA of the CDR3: TGTGCCAGCAGCCCAAACAACATTCAACAGTACTTC.

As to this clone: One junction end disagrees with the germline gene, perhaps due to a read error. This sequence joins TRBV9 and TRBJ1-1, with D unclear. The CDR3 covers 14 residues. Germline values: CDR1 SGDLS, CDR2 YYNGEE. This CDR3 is CASSESALNAEAFF. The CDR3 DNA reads TGTGCCAGCAGCGAATCAGCCCTGAACGCTGAAGCTTTCTTT.

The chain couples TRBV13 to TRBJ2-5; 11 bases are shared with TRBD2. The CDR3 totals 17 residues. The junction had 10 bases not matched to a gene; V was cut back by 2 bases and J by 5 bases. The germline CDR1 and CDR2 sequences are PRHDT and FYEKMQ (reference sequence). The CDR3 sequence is CASSLTVSGGARETQYF. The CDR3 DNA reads TGTGCCAGCAGCTTAACGGTTAGCGGGGGGGCCAGGGAGACCCAGTACTTC. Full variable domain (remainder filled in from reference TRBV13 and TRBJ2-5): AAGVIQSPRHLIKEKRETATLKCYPIPRHDTVYWYQQGPGQDPQFLISFYEKMQSDKGSIPDRFSAQQFSDYHSELNMSSLELGDSALYFCASSLTVSGGARETQYFGPGTRLLVL.

This CDR3 reads CASSFGSRDTIYF. The CDR3, as DNA: TGTGCCAGCAGTTTTGGCAGTCGAGACACCATATATTTT. V is TRBV27 and J is TRBJ1-3, with D uncertain. The CDR3 has 13 amino acids. V lost 3 bases and J lost 8, with 11 bases in between. Germline CDR1 and CDR2: MNHEY and SMNVEV (reference sequence).

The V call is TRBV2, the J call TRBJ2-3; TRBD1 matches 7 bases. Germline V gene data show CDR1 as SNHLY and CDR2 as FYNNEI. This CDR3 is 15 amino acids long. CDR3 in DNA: TGTGCTACTCAAAACCCAGGGGGAAGTACAGATACGCAGTATTTT. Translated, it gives CATQNPGGSTDTQYF.

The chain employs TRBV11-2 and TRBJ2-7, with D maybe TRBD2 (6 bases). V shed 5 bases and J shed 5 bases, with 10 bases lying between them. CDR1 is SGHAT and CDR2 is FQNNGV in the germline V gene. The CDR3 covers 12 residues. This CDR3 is CASSGGEDEQYF. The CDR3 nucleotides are TGTGCCAGCAGCGGAGGGGAAGACGAGCAGTACTTC. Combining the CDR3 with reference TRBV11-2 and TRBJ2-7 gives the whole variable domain EAGVAQSPRYKIIEKRQSVAFWCNPISGHATLYWYQQILGQGPKLLIQFQNNGVVDDSQLPKDRFSAERLKGVDSTLKIQPAKLEDSAVYLCASSGGEDEQYFGPGTRLTVT.

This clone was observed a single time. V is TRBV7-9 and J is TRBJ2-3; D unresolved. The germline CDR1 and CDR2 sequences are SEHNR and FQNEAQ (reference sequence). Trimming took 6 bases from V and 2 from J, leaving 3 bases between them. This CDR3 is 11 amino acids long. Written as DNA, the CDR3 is TGTGCCAGCAGGGTCACAGATACGCAGTATTTT. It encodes CASRVTDTQYF.

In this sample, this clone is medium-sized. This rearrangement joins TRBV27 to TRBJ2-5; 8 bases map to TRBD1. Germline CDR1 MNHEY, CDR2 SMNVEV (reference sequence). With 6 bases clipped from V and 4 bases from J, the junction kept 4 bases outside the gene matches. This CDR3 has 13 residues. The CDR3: CASSIDRGETQYF. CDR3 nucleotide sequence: TGTGCCAGCAGCATCGACAGGGGAGAGACCCAGTACTTC.

The CDR3 loop reads CASSLGEDLSYNEQFF. The CDR3 DNA reads as TGTGCCAGCAGCTTAGGCGAGGACCTCTCCTACAATGAGCAGTTCTTC. The chain carries TRBV13 and TRBJ2-1; D remains unclear. V dropped 0 bases and J dropped 0 bases, with 9 bases sitting between them. CDR1 and CDR2 from the germline V gene are PRHDT and FYEKMQ (reference sequence). The CDR3 contains 16 residues.

The CDR3 loop is CASSPGSIYGYTF. The CDR3 region has the DNA TGTGCCAGCAGTCCGGGGAGCATCTATGGCTACACCTTC. This chain connects TRBV28 to TRBJ1-2; D is ambiguous. V lost 5 bases and J lost 4, with 11 bases in between. The CDR3 covers 13 residues. In germline, CDR1 is MDHEN, CDR2 SYDVKM.

CDR3 in DNA: TGTGCCAGCACCGAAGGTCTCCCTAGCGCCTACGAGCAGTACTTC. It encodes CASTEGLPSAYEQYF. The genes are TRBV2 and TRBJ2-7; maybe TRBD2 (6 bases). Trimming shortened V by 7 bases and J by 2 bases, and 18 bases separated the two germline ends. Germline V CDR1 and CDR2: SNHLY, FYNNEI. This CDR3 region has 15 residues.

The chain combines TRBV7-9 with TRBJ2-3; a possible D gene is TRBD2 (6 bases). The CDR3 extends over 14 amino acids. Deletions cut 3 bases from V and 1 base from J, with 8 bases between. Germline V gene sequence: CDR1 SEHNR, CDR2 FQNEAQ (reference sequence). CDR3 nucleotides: TGTGCCAGCAGCTTCCCGGGAGGCACAGATACGCAGTATTTT. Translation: CASSFPGGTDTQYF.

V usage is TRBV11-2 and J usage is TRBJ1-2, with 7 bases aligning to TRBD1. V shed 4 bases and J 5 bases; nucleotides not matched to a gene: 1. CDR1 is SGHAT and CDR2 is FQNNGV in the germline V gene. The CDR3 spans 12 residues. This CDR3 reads CASSSGGYGYTF. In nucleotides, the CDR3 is TGTGCCAGCAGCTCAGGGGGTTATGGCTACACCTTC.